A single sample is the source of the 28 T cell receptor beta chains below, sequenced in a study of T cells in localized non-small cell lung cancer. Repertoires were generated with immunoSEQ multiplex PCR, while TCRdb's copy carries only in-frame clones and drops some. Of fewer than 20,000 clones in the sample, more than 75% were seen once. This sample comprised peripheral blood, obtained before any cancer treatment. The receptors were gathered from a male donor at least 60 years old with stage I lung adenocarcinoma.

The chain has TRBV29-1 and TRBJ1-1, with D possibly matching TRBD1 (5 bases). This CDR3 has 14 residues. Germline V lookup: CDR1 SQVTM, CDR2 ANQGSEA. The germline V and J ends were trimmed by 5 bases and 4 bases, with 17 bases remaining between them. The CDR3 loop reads CSVLLTGESTEAFF. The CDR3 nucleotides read TGCAGCGTTCTCCTCACGGGGGAGTCCACTGAAGCTTTCTTT.

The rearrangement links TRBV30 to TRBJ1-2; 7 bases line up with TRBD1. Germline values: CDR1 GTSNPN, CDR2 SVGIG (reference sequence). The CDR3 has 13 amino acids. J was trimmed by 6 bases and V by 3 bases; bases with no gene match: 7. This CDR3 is CAWSPTGVDGYTF. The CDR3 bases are TGTGCCTGGAGCCCCACAGGGGTAGATGGCTACACCTTC. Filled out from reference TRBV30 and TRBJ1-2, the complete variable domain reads SQTIHQWPATLVQPVGSPLSLECTVEGTSNPNLYWYRQAAGRGLQLLFYSVGIGQISSEVPQNLSASRPQDRQFILSSKKLLLSDSGFYLCAWSPTGVDGYTFGSGTRLTVV.

CDR3 sequence: CASSSHSHSYNEQFF. The DNA for the CDR3 is TGTGCCAGCAGCTCTCATAGCCACTCCTACAATGAGCAGTTCTTC. V gene TRBV11-2 combines with J gene TRBJ2-1; D unresolved. The CDR3 contains 15 residues. V lost 4 bases and J lost 0, with 10 bases in between. Germline CDR1 is SGHAT and CDR2 is FQNNGV.

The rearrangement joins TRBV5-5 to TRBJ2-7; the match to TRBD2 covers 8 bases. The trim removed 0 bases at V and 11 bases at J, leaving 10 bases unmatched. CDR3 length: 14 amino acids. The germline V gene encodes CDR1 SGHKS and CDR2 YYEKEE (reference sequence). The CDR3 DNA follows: TGTGCCAGCAGCTTGGCAGGCGGGAGGAGGAAAGAGTACTTC. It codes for CASSLAGGRRKEYF.

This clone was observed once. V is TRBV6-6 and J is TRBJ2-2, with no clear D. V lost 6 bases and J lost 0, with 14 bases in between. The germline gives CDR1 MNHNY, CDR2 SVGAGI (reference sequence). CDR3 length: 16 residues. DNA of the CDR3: TGTGCCAGCAGCGTCGGTGGCCGAACGAACACCGGGGAGCTGTTTTTT. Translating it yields CASSVGGRTNTGELFF.

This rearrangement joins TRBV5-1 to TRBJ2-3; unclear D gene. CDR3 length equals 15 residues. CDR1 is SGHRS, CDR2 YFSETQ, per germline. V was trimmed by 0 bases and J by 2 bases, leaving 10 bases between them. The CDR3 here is CASSLAEVFTDTQYF. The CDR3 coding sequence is TGCGCCAGCAGCTTGGCCGAGGTGTTCACAGATACGCAGTATTTT.

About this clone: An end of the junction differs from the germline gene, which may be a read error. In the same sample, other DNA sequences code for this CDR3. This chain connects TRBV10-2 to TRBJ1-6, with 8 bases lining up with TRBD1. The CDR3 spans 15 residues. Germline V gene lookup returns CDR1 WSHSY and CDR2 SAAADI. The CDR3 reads CASSRGQGNNSPLHF. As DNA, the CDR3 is TGCGCCAGCAGTAGAGGACAGGGAAATAATTCGCCCCTCCACTTT.

The chain's CDR3 is CASSSASTDTQYF. The CDR3, as DNA: TGTGCCAGCAGCTCCGCTAGCACAGATACGCAGTATTTT. The chain joins TRBV7-3 to TRBJ2-3; no reliable D call. Germline V lookup: CDR1 SGHTA, CDR2 FQGTGA. V lost 4 bases and J lost 0, with 5 bases in between. The CDR3 runs 13 residues.

The CDR3 region is CASSGLRTGRSWQPQHF. CDR3 sequence (DNA): TGTGCCAGTAGTGGTCTCCGGACAGGGCGTTCTTGGCAGCCCCAGCATTTT. The chain joins TRBV19 to TRBJ1-5; 8 bases fit TRBD1. Germline CDR1 is LNHDA and CDR2 is SQIVND (reference sequence). With 5 bases clipped from V and 7 bases from J, the junction kept 16 bases outside the gene matches. This CDR3 has 17 residues.

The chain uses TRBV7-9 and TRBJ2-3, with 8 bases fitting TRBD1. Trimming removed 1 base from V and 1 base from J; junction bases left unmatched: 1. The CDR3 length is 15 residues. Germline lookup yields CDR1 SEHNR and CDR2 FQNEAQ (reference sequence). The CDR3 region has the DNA TGTGCCAGCAGCTTAGGGGGACAGGGCACAGATACGCAGTATTTT. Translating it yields CASSLGGQGTDTQYF.

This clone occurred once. DNA for the CDR3: TGCGCCAGCAGGCTCACTAGCACTCAAGAGACCCAGTACTTC. Residues: CASRLTSTQETQYF. V is TRBV5-1 and J is TRBJ2-5, with D perhaps matching TRBD2 (6 bases). V lost 5 bases, J lost 2 bases, and 13 bases lay in between. There are 14 residues in the CDR3. CDR1 and CDR2 from the germline V gene are SGHRS and YFSETQ.

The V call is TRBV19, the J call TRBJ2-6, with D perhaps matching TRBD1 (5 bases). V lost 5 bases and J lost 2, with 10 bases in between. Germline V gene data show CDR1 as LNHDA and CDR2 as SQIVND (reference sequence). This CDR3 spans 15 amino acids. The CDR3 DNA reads TGTGCCAGTAGTCCGGACATCCCTGGGGCCAACGTCCTGACTTTC. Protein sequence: CASSPDIPGANVLTF. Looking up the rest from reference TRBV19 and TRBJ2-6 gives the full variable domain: DGGITQSPKYLFRKEGQNVTLSCEQNLNHDAMYWYRQDPGQGLRLIYYSQIVNDFQKGDIAEGYSVSREKKESFPLTVTSAQKNPTAFYLCASSPDIPGANVLTFGAGSRLTVL.

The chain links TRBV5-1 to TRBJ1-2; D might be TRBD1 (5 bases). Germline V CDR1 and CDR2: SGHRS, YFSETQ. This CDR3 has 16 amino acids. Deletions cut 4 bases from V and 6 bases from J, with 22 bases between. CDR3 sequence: CASSRDGNERNHGYTF. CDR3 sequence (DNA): TGCGCCAGCAGCAGGGACGGGAATGAACGGAATCATGGCTACACCTTC.

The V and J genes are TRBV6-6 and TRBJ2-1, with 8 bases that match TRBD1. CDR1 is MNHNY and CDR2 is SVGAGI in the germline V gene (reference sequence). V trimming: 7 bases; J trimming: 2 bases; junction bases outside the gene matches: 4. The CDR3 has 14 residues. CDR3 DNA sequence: TGTGCCAGCAACGGACAGGGCGCCTACAATGAGCAGTTCTTC. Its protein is CASNGQGAYNEQFF.

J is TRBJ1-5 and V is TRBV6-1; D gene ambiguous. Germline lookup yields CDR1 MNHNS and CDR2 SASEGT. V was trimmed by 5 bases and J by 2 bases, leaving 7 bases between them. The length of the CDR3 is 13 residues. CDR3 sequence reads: CASSPMGNQPQHF. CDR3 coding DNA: TGTGCCAGCAGTCCAATGGGCAATCAGCCCCAGCATTTT.

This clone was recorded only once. CDR3 nucleotides: TGTGCCACCAGCAGAGATCGGGCCCTCAATCAGCCCCAGCATTTT. It codes for CATSRDRALNQPQHF. The chain employs TRBV15 and TRBJ1-5; D gene ambiguous. Trimming took 0 bases from V and 3 from J, leaving 9 bases between them. Germline values: CDR1 LNHNV, CDR2 YYDKDF (reference sequence). The CDR3 length is 15 residues.

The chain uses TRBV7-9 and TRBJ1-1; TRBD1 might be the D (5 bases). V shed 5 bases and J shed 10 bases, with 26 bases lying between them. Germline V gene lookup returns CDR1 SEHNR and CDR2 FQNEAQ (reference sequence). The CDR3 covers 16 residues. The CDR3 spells CASSPPRDADVLVAFF. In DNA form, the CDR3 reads TGTGCCAGCAGCCCCCCCCGGGACGCCGACGTTCTTGTAGCTTTCTTT.

CDR3 sequence reads: CASSLVERPSSYEQYF. CDR3 sequence (DNA): TGCGCCAGCAGCTTGGTCGAGCGGCCCAGCTCCTACGAGCAGTACTTC. This chain connects TRBV5-1 to TRBJ2-7; a possible D gene is TRBD2 (5 bases). Germline loops: CDR1 SGHRS, CDR2 YFSETQ. This CDR3 has 16 residues. V was pared by 0 bases and J by 0 bases, with 13 bases between.

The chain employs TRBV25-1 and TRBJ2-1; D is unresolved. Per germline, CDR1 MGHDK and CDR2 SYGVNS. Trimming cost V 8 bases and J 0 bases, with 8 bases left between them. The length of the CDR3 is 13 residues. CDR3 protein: CASSTGSYNEQFF. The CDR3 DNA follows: TGTGCCAGCTCAACGGGCTCCTACAATGAGCAGTTCTTC.

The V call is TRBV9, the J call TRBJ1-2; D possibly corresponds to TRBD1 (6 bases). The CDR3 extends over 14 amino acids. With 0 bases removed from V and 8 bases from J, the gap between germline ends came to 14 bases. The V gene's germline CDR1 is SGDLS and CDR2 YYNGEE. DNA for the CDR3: TGTGCCAGCAGCGTAGTAAACAGGGTGGAGGGCTACACCTTC. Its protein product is CASSVVNRVEGYTF.

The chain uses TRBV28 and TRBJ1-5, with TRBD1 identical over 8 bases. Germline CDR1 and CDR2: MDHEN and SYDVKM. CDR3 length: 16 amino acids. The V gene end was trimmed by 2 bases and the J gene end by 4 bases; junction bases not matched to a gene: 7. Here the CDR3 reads CASSLAGGRTNQPQHF. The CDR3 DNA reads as TGTGCCAGCAGTTTAGCAGGGGGCAGGACAAATCAGCCCCAGCATTTT.

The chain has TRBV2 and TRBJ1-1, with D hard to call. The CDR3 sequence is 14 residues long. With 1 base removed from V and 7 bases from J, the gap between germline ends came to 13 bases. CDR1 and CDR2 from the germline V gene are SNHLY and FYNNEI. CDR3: CASSEVPDSFEAFF. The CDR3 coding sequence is TGTGCCAGCAGTGAAGTGCCAGATTCCTTTGAAGCTTTCTTT. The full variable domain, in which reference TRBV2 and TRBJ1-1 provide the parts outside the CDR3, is EPEVTQTPSHQVTQMGQEVILRCVPISNHLYFYWYRQILGQKVEFLVSFYNNEISEKSEIFDDQFSVERPDGSNFTLKIRSTKLEDSAMYFCASSEVPDSFEAFFGQGTRLTVV.

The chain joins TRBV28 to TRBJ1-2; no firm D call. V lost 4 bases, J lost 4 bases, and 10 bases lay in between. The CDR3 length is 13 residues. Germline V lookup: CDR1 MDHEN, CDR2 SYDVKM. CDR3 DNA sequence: TGTGCCAGCAGTTATACAGTACTCTATGGCTACACCTTC. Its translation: CASSYTVLYGYTF.

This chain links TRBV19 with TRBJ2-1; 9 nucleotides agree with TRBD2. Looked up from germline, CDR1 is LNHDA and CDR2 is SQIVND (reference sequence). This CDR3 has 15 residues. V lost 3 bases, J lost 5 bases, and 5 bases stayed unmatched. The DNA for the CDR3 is TGTGCCAGTAGTATGGTGGCTAGCGGGAACAATGAGCAGTTCTTC. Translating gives CASSMVASGNNEQFF.

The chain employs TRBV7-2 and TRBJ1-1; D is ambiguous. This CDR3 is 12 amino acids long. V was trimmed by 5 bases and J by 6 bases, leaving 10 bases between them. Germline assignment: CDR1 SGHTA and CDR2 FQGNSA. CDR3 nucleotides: TGTGCCAGCAGCCCCCGTCACCCTGAAGCTTTCTTT. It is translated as CASSPRHPEAFF.

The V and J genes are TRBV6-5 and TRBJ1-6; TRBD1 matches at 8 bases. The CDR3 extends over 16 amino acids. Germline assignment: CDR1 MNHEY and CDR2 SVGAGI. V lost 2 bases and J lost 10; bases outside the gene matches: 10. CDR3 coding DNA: TGTGCCAGCAGTTACAGCGGCGGACAGGGAGGCTCACCCCTCCACTTT. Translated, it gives CASSYSGGQGGSPLHF.

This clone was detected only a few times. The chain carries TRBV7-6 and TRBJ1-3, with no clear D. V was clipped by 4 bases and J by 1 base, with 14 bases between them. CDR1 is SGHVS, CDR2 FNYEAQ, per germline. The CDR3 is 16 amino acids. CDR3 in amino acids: CASSYSAGWSGNTIYF. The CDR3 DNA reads TGTGCCAGCAGCTACTCCGCGGGGTGGTCTGGAAACACCATATATTTT.

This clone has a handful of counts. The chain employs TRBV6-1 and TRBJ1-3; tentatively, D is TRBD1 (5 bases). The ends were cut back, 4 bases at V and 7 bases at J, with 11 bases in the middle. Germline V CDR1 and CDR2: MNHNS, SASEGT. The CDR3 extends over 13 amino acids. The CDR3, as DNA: TGTGCCAGCAGTGTGGGGCTAGGGAACACCATATATTTT. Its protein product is CASSVGLGNTIYF.